This T cell receptor (beta chain) was captured by sequencing in a study of blood T cell repertoires in COVID-19. CDR1 SGHRS and CDR2 YFSETQ come from the germline V gene. After removal of 4 bases from V and 2 bases from J, the junction contained 6 bases not matched to a gene. The CDR3 length is 15 residues. This table comes from immunoSEQ multiplex PCR, and its TCRdb copy is limited to in-frame clones, with some not included. The profile covers approximately 310,000 clones, with around 90% appearing a single time and 1% taken by the ten largest. The TCR comes from a man aged 50 to 60 with active or convalescent COVID-19. The rearrangement joins TRBV5-1 to TRBJ2-4; 7 nucleotides agree with TRBD1. Material for sequencing was peripheral blood. The CDR3 reads CASSDRQGTKNIQYF. CDR3 DNA sequence: TGCGCCAGCAGCGACAGACAGGGAACCAAAAACATTCAGTACTTC. Filled out from reference TRBV5-1 and TRBJ2-4, the complete variable domain reads KAGVTQTPRYLIKTRGQQVTLSCSPISGHRSVSWYQQTPGQGLQFLFEYFSETQRNKGNFPGRFSGRQFSNSRSEMNVSTLELGDSALYLCASSDRQGTKNIQYFGAGTRLSVL.